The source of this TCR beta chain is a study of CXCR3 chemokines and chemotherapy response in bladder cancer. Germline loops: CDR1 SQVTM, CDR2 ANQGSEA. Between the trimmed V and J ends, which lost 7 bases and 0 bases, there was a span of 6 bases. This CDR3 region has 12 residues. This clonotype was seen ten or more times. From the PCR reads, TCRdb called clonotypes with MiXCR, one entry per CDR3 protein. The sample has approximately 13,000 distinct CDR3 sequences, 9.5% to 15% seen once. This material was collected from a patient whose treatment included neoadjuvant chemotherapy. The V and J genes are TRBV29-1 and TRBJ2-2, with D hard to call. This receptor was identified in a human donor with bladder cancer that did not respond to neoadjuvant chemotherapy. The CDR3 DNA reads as TGCAGCGCAAACACGAACACCGGGGAGCTGTTTTTT. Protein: CSANTNTGELFF.